What follows is one T cell receptor (beta chain) and its context. Its antigen is not identified. The sample is drawn from a study of beta chain features in type 1 diabetes. CDR3 length: 14 amino acids. Germline CDR1 is SGHRS and CDR2 is YFSETQ. V was clipped by 3 bases and J by 8 bases, with 15 bases between them. Study findings and constraints: Moderate but significant shortening of TCRB CDR3s was recorded in all four CD4+ subsets from Type 1 diabetes patients. Equally in patients and controls, shorter templates might have been favored by PCR.

CD45RO/CCR7/CD25/CD127/CD95/CD27 staining was used to isolate CD4+ naive, central memory, regulatory and stem cell-like memory cells by sorting. Reverse transcribing all isolated RNA meant expressed TCRB transcripts were sequenced. The protocol was immunoSEQ multiplex PCR, while the TCRdb copy is restricted to in-frame clones and leaves out a portion. The data show roughly 100,000 clones, under 30% seen once. The sequence was obtained from a woman between 18 and 29 years old with type 1 diabetes. Sequences were obtained from central memory CD4+ T cells from blood. This chain links TRBV5-1 with TRBJ2-4; tentatively, D is TRBD1 (5 bases). In DNA, the CDR3 is TGCGCCAGCAGCTCCGACAGAAGTACGGACATTCAGTACTTC. Protein sequence: CASSSDRSTDIQYF. Full variable domain (outside the CDR3, taken from reference TRBV5-1 and TRBJ2-4): KAGVTQTPRYLIKTRGQQVTLSCSPISGHRSVSWYQQTPGQGLQFLFEYFSETQRNKGNFPGRFSGRQFSNSRSEMNVSTLELGDSALYLCASSSDRSTDIQYFGAGTRLSVL.